This TCR beta chain was sequenced in a study of blood T cell repertoires in COVID-19 (dated by TCRdb to about 2020). With regard to the full study: Collaborator samples came from the United States, Italy and Spain and covered acute and convalescent phases of COVID-19. The prospective study material was composed of cDNA or gDNA derived from T cells, B-cell-depleted T cells, or PBMCs. The dataset comprised deeply sampled blood TCRbeta repertoires from subjects exposed to, actively infected with, or recovered from COVID-19. The repertoires were made available in a free public database intended to serve as a resource for research on the immune response to SARS-CoV-2. The samples were drawn from two sources: the first 160 participants of the ongoing ImmuneRACE study, and 1,000 to 1,500 subjects contributed by 6 global collaborators. Nearly every sample came with metadata listing a de-identified subject ID, COVID-19 status, age in years and sex. HLA class I and class II types, where available, came from metadata supplied by the sample provider rather than from assay-based typing. What the authors observed across the whole study: Clinical and demographic metadata were provided uncurated, with the amount varying by source and participant.

Each collaborating institution followed its own protocols to collect whole blood in K2EDTA tubes. For TCRbeta analysis, collaborators shipped samples as frozen whole blood, isolated PBMCs, or DNA extracted from either of those sample types. The CDR3 runs 12 amino acids, cysteine and phenylalanine included. Here the CDR3 DNA is all that survives: 36 bases in frame from base 1. The CDR1 and CDR2 encoded by the germline V gene are SGHRS and YFSETQ. The V end loses 5 bases and the J end loses 7 bases, and a stretch of 12 bases separates them. Comment on this clone: The target of this receptor is not known. Qualities for individual bases were not recorded, and no much larger clone is one base off.

TCRbeta CDR3 regions were amplified from genomic DNA by means of the immunoSEQ Assay, a bias-controlled multiplex PCR. Turning to the authors' computational methods: The number of nucleated cells in each sample was estimated by amplification of reference gene primers within the assay. To quantify the absolute abundance of each unique TCRbeta CDR3 rearrangement, sequence reads were collapsed and filtered. For each sample, productive Simpson clonality was calculated as the square root of Simpson's diversity index over productive rearrangements. As stored in TCRdb, this immuneACCESS dataset retains in-frame rearrangements with V and J assigned. A fraction of the clones does not appear; measured against another copy, unresolved V genes explain less than half of the discrepancy, and the remainder lacks a known reason. V and J calls and clone size follow that table, whereas D and trimming were derived from the DNA. This sample gives fewer than 200,000 clones in total; around 85% of them show up just once. The ten largest clones add up to over 3% of the sample.

This chain joins TRBV5-1 to TRBJ1-1, with TRBD1 tentatively as D gene (5 bases match). The sample was peripheral blood. The TCR was taken from a human donor with acute or convalescent COVID-19. The donor label of this sample is uncertain. The CDR3 protein sequence reads: CASSLGGNEAFF. The bases read TGCGCCAGCAGTCTGGGGGGTAATGAAGCTTTCTTT.